This is a list of T cell receptor beta chains from one sample in a study of shared clonotypes between healthy human individuals. Libraries were prepared by immunoSEQ multiplex PCR; TCRdb keeps only in-frame clonotypes and omits some of them. Here the sample spans approximately 2,200,000 clones, just over 90% being singletons. Sequenced material: naive CD8+ T cells from PBMCs. These receptors all come from a man aged 18 to 35 in good health. Some clones in this sample may be carry-over from other donors' samples. The CDR3 runs from the conserved cysteine through the conserved F or W.

j_gene: TRBJ2-7; v_gene: TRBV5-1; CDR3aa: CASSGQGRHSEQYF
j_gene: TRBJ2-1; v_gene: TRBV29-1; CDR3aa: CSVEDLGVYNEQFF
j_gene: TRBJ1-1; v_gene: TRBV7-9; CDR3aa: CASSRNLLNRGLNTEAFF
j_gene: TRBJ1-2; v_gene: TRBV27; CDR3aa: CASSPSAGGLSYGYTF
j_gene: TRBJ1-1; v_gene: TRBV7-8; CDR3aa: CASSLVSGFGEAFF
j_gene: TRBJ2-5; v_gene: TRBV7-3; CDR3aa: CASSLDRAGTQYF
j_gene: TRBJ2-1; v_gene: TRBV19; CDR3aa: CATGDARGNEQFF
j_gene: TRBJ2-5; v_gene: TRBV7-6; CDR3aa: CASSLILGGKETQYF
j_gene: TRBJ1-1; v_gene: TRBV29-1; CDR3aa: CSAQGTGTNTEAFF
j_gene: TRBJ2-7; v_gene: TRBV10-2; CDR3aa: CASSKTGTYSYEQYF
j_gene: TRBJ2-2; v_gene: TRBV2; CDR3aa: CASSAFTATPGTGELFF
j_gene: TRBJ1-1; v_gene: TRBV7-9; CDR3aa: CASSLAGQGNTEAFF
j_gene: TRBJ1-2; v_gene: TRBV5-5; CDR3aa: CASSLRSPRDGYTF
j_gene: TRBJ2-2; v_gene: TRBV4-3; CDR3aa: CASSQDPRLALTGELFF
j_gene: TRBJ1-1; v_gene: TRBV16; CDR3aa: CASSPRWSNTEAFF